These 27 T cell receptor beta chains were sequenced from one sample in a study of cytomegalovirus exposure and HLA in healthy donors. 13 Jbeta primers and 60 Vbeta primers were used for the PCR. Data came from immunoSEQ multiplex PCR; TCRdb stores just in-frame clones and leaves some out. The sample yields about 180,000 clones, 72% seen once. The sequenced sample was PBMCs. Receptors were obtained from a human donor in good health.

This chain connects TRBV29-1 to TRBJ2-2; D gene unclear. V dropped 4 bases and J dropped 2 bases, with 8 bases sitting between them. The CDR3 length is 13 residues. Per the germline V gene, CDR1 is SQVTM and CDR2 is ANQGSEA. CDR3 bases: TGCAGCGTTGTGACTCCTAACACCGGGGAGCTGTTTTTT. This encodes CSVVTPNTGELFF.

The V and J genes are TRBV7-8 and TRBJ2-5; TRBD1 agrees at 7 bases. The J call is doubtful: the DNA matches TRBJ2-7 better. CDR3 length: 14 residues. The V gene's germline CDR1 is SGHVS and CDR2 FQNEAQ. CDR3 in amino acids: CASSRQGGWYEQYF. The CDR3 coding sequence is TGTGCCAGCAGTAGACAGGGTGGCTGGTACGAGCAGTACTTC.

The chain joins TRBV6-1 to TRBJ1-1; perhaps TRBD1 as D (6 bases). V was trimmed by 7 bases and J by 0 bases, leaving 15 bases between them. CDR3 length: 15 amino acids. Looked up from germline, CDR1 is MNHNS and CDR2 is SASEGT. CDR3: CASIRYRDMNTEAFF. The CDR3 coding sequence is TGTGCCAGCATTAGATACAGGGACATGAACACTGAAGCTTTCTTT.

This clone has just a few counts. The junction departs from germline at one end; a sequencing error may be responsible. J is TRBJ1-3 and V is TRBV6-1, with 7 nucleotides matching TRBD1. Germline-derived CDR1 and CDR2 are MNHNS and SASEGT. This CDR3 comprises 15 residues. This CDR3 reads CASTEEGARGNTIYF. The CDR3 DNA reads TGTGCCAGCACTGAAGAGGGGGCGAGGGGAAACACCATATATTTT.

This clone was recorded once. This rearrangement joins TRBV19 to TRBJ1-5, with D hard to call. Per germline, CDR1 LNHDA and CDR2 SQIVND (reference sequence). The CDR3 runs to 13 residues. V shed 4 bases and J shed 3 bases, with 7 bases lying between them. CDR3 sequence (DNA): TGTGCCAGTAGTAGTCAGGACAATCAGCCCCAGCATTTT. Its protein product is CASSSQDNQPQHF.

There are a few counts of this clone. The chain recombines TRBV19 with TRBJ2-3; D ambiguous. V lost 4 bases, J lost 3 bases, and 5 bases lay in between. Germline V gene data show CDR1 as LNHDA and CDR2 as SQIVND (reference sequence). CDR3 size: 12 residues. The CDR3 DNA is TGTGCCAGTAGTAAACTAACAGATACGCAGTATTTT. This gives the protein CASSKLTDTQYF.

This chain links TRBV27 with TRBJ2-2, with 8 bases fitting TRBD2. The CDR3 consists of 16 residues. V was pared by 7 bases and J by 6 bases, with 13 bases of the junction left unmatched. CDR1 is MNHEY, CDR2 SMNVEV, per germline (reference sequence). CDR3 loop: CASTLWPGLGPGELFF. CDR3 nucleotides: TGTGCCAGCACCCTGTGGCCGGGACTAGGTCCCGGGGAGCTGTTTTTT.

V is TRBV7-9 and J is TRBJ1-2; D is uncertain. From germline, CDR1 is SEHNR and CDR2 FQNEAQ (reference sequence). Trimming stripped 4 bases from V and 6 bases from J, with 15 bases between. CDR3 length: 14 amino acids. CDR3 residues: CASSSVGVQHGYTF. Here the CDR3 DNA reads TGTGCCAGCAGCTCCGTCGGGGTTCAGCATGGCTACACCTTC.

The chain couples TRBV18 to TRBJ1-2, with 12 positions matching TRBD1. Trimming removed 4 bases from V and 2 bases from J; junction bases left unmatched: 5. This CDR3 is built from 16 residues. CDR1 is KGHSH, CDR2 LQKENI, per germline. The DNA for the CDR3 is TGTGCCAGCTCACGAGGGGGACAGGGGGCAAACTATGGCTACACCTTC. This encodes CASSRGGQGANYGYTF.

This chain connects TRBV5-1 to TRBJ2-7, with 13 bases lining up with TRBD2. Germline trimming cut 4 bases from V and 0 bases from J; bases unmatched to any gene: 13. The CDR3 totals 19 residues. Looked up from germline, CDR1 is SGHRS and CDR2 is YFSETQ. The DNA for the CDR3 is TGCGCCAGCAGCCCCGACGGACCGGGACTAGCGGGGTTCTCCTACGAGCAGTACTTC. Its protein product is CASSPDGPGLAGFSYEQYF.

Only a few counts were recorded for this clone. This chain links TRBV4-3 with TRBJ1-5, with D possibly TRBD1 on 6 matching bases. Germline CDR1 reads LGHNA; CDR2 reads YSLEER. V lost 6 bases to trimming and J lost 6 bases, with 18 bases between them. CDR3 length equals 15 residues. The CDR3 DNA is TGCGCCAGCAGTGAGGGCAGGGGTACCGGTCAGCCCCAGCATTTT. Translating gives CASSEGRGTGQPQHF.

The CDR3 sequence: CASSKHRVSEPQHF. CDR3 sequence (DNA): TGTGCCAGTAGTAAGCACAGGGTTTCGGAGCCCCAGCATTTT. V and J are TRBV19 and TRBJ1-5; D is possibly TRBD1 (6 bases). V was cut by 4 bases and J by 8 bases, with 15 bases left in between. Per germline, CDR1 LNHDA and CDR2 SQIVND (reference sequence). CDR3 length: 14 residues.

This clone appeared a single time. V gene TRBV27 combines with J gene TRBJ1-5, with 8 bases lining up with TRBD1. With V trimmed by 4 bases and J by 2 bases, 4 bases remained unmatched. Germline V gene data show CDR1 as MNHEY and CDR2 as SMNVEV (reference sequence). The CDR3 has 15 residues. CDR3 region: CASSYQGAGNQPQHF. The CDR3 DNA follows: TGTGCCAGCAGTTACCAGGGGGCGGGCAATCAGCCCCAGCATTTT.

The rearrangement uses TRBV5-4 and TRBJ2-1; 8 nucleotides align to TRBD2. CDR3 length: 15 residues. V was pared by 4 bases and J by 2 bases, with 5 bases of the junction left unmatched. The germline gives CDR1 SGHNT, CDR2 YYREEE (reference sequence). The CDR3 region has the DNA TGTGCCAGCAGCCGGGGGGGAGGAGCCTACAATGAGCAGTTCTTC. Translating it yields CASSRGGGAYNEQFF.

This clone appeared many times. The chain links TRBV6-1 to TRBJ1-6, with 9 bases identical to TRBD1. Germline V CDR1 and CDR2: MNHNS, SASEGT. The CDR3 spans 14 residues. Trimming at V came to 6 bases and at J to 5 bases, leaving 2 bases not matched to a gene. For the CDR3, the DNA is TGTGCCAGCAGGTGGACAGGGGATAATTCACCCCTCCACTTT. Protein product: CASRWTGDNSPLHF.

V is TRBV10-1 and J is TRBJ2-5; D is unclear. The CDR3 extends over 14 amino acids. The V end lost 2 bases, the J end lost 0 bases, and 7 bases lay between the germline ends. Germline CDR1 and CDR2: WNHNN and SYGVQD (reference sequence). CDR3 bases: TGCGCCAGCAGTGAGGGAGCGTACCAAGAGACCCAGTACTTC. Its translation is CASSEGAYQETQYF.

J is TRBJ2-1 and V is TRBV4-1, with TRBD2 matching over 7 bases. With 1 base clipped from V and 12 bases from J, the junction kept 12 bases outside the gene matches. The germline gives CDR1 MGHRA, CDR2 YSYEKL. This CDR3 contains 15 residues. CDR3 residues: CASSQGSASGLGQFF. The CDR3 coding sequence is TGCGCCAGCAGCCAAGGTTCGGCTAGCGGTCTAGGGCAGTTCTTC.

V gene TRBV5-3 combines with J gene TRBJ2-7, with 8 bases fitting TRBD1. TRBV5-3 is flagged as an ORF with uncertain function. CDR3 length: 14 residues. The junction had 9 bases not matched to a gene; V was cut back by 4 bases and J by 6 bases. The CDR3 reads CARSPGQGSREQYF. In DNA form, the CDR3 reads TGTGCCAGAAGCCCTGGACAGGGATCTCGCGAGCAGTACTTC.

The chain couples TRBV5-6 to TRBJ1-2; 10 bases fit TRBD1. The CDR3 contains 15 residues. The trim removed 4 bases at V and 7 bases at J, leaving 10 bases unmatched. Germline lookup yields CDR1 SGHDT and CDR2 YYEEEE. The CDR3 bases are TGTGCCAGCAGCCGAACCTTCCGGACAGGGGGTGGCTACACCTTC. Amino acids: CASSRTFRTGGGYTF.

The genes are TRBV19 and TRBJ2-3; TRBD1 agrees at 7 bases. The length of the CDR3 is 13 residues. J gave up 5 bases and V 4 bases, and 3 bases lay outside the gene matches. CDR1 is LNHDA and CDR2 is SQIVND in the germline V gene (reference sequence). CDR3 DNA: TGTGCCAGTAGTAACCGGGACAGAGATACGCAGTATTTT. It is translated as CASSNRDRDTQYF.

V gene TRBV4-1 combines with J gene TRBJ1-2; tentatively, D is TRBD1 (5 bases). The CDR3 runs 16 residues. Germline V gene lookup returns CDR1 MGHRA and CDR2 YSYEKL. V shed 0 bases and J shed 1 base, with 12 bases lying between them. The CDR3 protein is CASSQEPQGGNYGYTF. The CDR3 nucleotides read TGCGCCAGCAGCCAAGAGCCGCAGGGAGGTAACTATGGCTACACCTTC.

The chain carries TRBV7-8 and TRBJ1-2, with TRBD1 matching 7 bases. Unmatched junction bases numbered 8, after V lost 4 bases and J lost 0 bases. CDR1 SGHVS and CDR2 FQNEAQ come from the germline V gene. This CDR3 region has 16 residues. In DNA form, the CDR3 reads TGTGCCAGCAGCTGGAAGGGACAGCTTACTAACTATGGCTACACCTTC. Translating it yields CASSWKGQLTNYGYTF.

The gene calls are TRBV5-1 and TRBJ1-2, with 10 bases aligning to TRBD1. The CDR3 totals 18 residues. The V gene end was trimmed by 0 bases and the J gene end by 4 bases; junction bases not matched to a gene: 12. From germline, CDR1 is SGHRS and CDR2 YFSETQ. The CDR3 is CASSLDSGTGVSAYGYTF. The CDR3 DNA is TGCGCCAGCAGCTTGGACTCCGGGACAGGGGTTTCGGCCTATGGCTACACCTTC.

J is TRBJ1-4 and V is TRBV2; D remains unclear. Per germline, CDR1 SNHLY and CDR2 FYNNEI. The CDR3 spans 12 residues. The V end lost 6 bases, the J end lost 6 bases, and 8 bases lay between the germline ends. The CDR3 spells CASRESDEKLFF. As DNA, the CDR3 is TGTGCCAGCAGAGAATCGGATGAAAAACTGTTTTTT.

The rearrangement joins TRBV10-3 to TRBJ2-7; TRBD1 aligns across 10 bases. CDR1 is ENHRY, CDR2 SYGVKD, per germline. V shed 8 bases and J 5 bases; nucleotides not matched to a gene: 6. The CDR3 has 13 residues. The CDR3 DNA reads TGTGCCATCTGGACAGGGGGAGGGGACGAGCAGTACTTC. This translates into CAIWTGGGDEQYF.

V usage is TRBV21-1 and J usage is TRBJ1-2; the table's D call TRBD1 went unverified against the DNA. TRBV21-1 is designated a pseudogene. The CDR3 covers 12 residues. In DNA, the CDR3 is TGTGCCAGCGTGGACAGAAGGTATGGCTACACCTTC. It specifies CASVDRRYGYTF.

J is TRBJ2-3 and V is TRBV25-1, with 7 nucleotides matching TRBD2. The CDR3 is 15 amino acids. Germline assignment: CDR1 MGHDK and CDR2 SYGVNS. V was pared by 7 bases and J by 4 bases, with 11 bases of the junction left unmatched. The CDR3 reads CASTKRTSSADTQYF. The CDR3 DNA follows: TGTGCCAGCACCAAACGGACTAGTTCAGCAGATACGCAGTATTTT.